These T cell receptor beta chains were read from a single sample in a study of vaccination effects on CD4 cells after COVID-19. Their antigens remain unidentified. The data were produced by immunoSEQ multiplex PCR, yet TCRdb's version contains in-frame clones alone and is incomplete. The sample lists tens of thousands of clones; over 60% were seen once. Sequencing was performed on CD4+ T cells from PBMCs cultured with HCoV-NL63 spike peptides, taken before COVID-19 vaccination. Every receptor here comes from a human donor who had a prior SARS-CoV-2 infection. CDR3s include the opening cysteine and the closing phenylalanine or tryptophan. The D gene is left open where the match is weak. The size field is filled for only some rows; it gives once, few, many or a size class.

TRBJ2-7 | TRBV14 | few | TRBD1 | CASSVQRDSEQYF | TGTGCCAGCAGCGTTCAGAGGGACAGCGAGCAGTACTTC
TRBJ2-2 | TRBV19 | - | - | CASSIPAHPWDTGELFF | TGTGCCAGTAGTATTCCGGCCCATCCCTGGGACACCGGGGAGCTGTTTTTT
TRBJ2-5 | TRBV9 | - | TRBD1 | CASSVATGGKETQYF | TGTGCCAGCAGCGTAGCTACAGGGGGCAAAGAGACCCAGTACTTC
TRBJ2-3 | TRBV6-5 | - | TRBD2 | CASSYWGGFSTDTQYF | TGTGCCAGCAGTTACTGGGGGGGATTTAGCACAGATACGCAGTATTTT
TRBJ1-1 | TRBV3-1/TRBV3-2 | few | - | CASSQKGGSTEAFF | TGTGCCAGCAGCCAAAAGGGGGGGAGCACTGAAGCTTTCTTT
TRBJ1-4 | TRBV14 | few | - | CASSPRRGGTNEKLFF | TGTGCCAGCAGCCCCCGCCGGGGTGGTACTAATGAAAAACTGTTTTTT
TRBJ1-3 | TRBV7-3 | few | - | CASSPYVVGQGTSGNTIYF | TGTGCCAGCAGCCCCTACGTAGTAGGGCAGGGGACCTCTGGAAACACCATATATTTT
TRBJ1-4 | TRBV5-6 | - | - | CASSRWGRGDEKLFF | TGTGCCAGCAGCCGATGGGGCAGGGGCGATGAAAAACTGTTTTTT
TRBJ2-6 | TRBV19 | - | - | CASSKQTSGANVLTF | TGTGCCAGTAGTAAACAAACCTCTGGGGCCAACGTCCTGACTTTC
TRBJ2-2 | TRBV9 | - | TRBD2 | CASSATSANTGELFF | TGTGCCAGCAGCGCGACTAGCGCGAACACCGGGGAGCTGTTTTTT
TRBJ2-5 | TRBV19 | - | TRBD1 | CASSTGQGFQETQYF | TGTGCCAGTAGTACGGGACAGGGGTTTCAAGAGACCCAGTACTTC
TRBJ2-1 | TRBV6-4 | - | - | CASSEQPSSYNEQFF | TGTGCCAGCAGTGAACAACCGAGCTCCTACAATGAGCAGTTCTTC
TRBJ1-6 | TRBV5-4 | few | - | CASSLAGSNSPLHF | TGTGCCAGCAGCTTGGCGGGGTCCAATTCACCCCTCCACTTT
TRBJ2-7 | TRBV7-2 | - | TRBD2 | CASSFAGASYEQYF | TGTGCCAGCAGCTTCGCGGGAGCCTCCTACGAGCAGTACTTC
TRBJ2-2 | TRBV5-1 | - | - | CASRAGSEINTGELFF | TGCGCCAGCAGGGCGGGTTCTGAAATAAACACCGGGGAGCTGTTTTTT
TRBJ2-3 | TRBV4-3 | - | TRBD2 | CASSPVLTGRASDTQYF | TGCGCCAGCAGCCCGGTGTTGACGGGGAGGGCCAGCGATACGCAGTATTTT
TRBJ2-7 | TRBV7-8 | once | TRBD2 | CASSRIAGGIYEQYF | TGTGCCAGCAGCAGAATAGCGGGAGGTATCTACGAGCAGTACTTC
TRBJ2-5 | TRBV5-1 | - | - | CASGVGGQVETQYF | TGCGCCAGCGGTGTAGGGGGGCAGGTGGAGACCCAGTACTTC
TRBJ1-2 | TRBV5-4 | - | TRBD1 | CASSEDRVYGYTF | TGTGCCAGCAGCGAGGACAGGGTCTATGGCTACACCTTC
TRBJ1-4 | TRBV2 | - | - | CASSGRDLVEKLFF | TGTGCCAGCAGTGGCCGGGACCTTGTCGAAAAACTGTTTTTT
TRBJ2-3 | TRBV12-3/TRBV12-4 | few | - | CASSNADTQYF | TGTGCCAGCAGTAACGCAGATACGCAGTATTTT
TRBJ1-4 | TRBV5-1 | - | - | CASRSTEINEKLFF | TGCGCCAGCAGATCGACAGAAATAAATGAAAAACTGTTTTTT